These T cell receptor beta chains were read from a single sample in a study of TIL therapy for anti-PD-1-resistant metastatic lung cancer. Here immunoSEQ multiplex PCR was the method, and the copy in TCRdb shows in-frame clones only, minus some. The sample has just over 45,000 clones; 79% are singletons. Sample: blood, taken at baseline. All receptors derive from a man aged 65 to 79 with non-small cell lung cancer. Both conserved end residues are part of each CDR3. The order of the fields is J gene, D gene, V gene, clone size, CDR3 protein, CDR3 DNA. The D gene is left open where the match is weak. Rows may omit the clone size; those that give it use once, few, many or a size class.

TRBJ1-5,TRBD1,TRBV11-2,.,CASSLTGDSNQPQHF,TGTGCCAGCAGCCTCACAGGGGATAGCAATCAGCCCCAGCATTTT
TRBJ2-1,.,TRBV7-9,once,CASSPAGANAYNEQFF,TGTGCCAGCAGCCCGGCCGGGGCCAACGCCTACAATGAGCAGTTCTTC
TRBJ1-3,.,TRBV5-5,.,CASSSGGLGNTIYF,TGTGCCAGCAGCTCCGGGGGTCTCGGAAACACCATATATTTT
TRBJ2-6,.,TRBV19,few,CASSIGQPGANVLTF,TGTGCCAGTAGTATAGGCCAGCCTGGGGCCAACGTCCTGACTTTC
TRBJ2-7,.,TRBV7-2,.,CASSLARYEQYF,TGTGCCAGCAGCTTAGCGCGATACGAGCAGTACTTC
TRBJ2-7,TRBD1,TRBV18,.,CASSLGQGAYEQYF,TGTGCCAGCTCACTCGGACAGGGGGCTTACGAGCAGTACTTC
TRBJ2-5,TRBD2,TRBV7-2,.,CASSLGLAGGPSKTQYF,TGTGCCAGCAGCTTGGGACTAGCGGGAGGGCCTAGCAAGACCCAGTACTTC
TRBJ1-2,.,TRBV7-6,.,CASSFVGGYGYTF,TGTGCCAGCAGCTTTGTGGGGGGCTATGGCTACACCTTC
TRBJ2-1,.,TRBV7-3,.,CASSLIRDEQFF,TGTGCCAGCAGCTTAATACGGGATGAGCAGTTCTTC
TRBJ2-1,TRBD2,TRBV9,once,CATSGGAYNEQFF,TGTGCTACTTCGGGAGGCGCCTACAATGAGCAGTTCTTC
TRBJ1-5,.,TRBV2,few,CASSERAGTRGQPQHF,TGTGCCAGCAGTGAACGCGCGGGGACTCGGGGACAGCCCCAGCATTTT
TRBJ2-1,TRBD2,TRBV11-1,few,CASSLGTSGSSYNEQFF,TGTGCCAGCAGCTTAGGGACTAGCGGGAGCTCCTACAATGAGCAGTTCTTC
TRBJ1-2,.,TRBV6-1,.,CASSEGGGYGYTF,TGTGCCAGCAGTGAAGGGGGTGGGTATGGCTACACCTTC
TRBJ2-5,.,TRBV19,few,CASSPDRGETQYF,TGTGCCAGTAGCCCTGACCGAGGAGAGACCCAGTACTTC
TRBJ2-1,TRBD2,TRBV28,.,CASVKPPGGGHNEQFF,TGTGCCAGCGTAAAACCACCGGGAGGAGGGCACAATGAGCAGTTCTTC
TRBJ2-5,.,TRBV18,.,CASSRKQGIETQYF,TGTGCCAGCTCACGGAAACAGGGTATCGAGACCCAGTACTTC
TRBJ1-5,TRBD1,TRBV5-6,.,CASSFWDRLNSNQPQHF,TGTGCCAGCAGCTTCTGGGACAGGTTGAATAGCAATCAGCCCCAGCATTTT
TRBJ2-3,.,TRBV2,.,CASSDRYTDTQYF,TGTGCCAGCAGTGACAGATACACAGATACGCAGTATTTT
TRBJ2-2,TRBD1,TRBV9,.,CASSVASGGAVTGELFF,TGTGCCAGCAGCGTAGCGTCAGGGGGCGCCGTCACCGGGGAGCTGTTTTTT
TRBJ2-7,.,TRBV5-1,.,CASRYRDGGTYEQYF,TGCGCCAGCAGGTACAGGGATGGGGGGACCTACGAGCAGTACTTC
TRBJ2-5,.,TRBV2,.,CASSDRSTGGTQYF,TGTGCCAGCAGTGACCGCTCGACTGGGGGGACCCAGTACTTC
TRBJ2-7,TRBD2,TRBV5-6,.,CASSWTVQRENYEQYF,TGTGCCAGCAGCTGGACGGTCCAGCGGGAGAACTACGAGCAGTACTTC
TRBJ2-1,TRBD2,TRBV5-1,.,CASSSGTSGTGWVGGGSYNEQFF,TGCGCCAGCAGCTCCGGGACTAGCGGGACCGGGTGGGTAGGGGGTGGCTCCTACAATGAGCAGTTCTTC
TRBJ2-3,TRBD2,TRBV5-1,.,CASSLGSSGNTDTQYF,TGCGCCAGCAGCTTGGGGTCTAGCGGGAACACAGATACGCAGTATTTT
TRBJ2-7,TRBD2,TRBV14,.,CASSQTGTSGLAYEQYF,TGTGCCAGCAGCCAAACCGGGACTAGCGGATTAGCCTACGAGCAGTACTTC
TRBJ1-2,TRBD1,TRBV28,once,CASSRTLQGQGAHGYTF,TGTGCCAGCAGTCGAACCTTACAAGGACAGGGGGCTCATGGCTACACCTTC
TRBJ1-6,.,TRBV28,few,CASSLLGTSPLHF,TGTGCCAGCAGTTTATTGGGGACCTCACCCCTCCACTTT
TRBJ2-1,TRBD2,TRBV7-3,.,CASSSSSGSPYNEQFF,TGTGCCAGCAGCTCCTCTAGCGGGAGTCCCTACAATGAGCAGTTCTTC
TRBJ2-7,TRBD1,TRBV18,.,CASSAKTGGAGYVYEQYF,TGTGCCAGCTCAGCAAAGACAGGGGGCGCGGGGTATGTATACGAGCAGTACTTC
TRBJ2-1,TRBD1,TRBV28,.,CASFQGQRYNEQFF,TGTGCCAGCTTTCAGGGACAGCGATACAATGAGCAGTTCTTC
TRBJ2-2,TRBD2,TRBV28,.,CASLSGGNTGELFF,TGTGCCAGCCTCAGCGGGGGGAACACCGGGGAGCTGTTTTTT
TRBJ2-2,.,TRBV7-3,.,CASSLKGRAGELFF,TGTGCCAGCAGCTTAAAGGGGCGGGCCGGGGAGCTGTTTTTT
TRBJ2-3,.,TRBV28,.,CASSLASSSTDTQYF,TGTGCCAGCAGTTTGGCGAGCTCTAGCACAGATACGCAGTATTTT
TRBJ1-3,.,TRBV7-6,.,CASSTHGGSGNTIYF,TGTGCCAGCAGCACGCATGGGGGCTCTGGAAACACCATATATTTT
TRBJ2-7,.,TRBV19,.,CASTNRYEQYF,TGTGCCAGTACCAATCGTTACGAGCAGTACTTC
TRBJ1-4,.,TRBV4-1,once,CASSPAGVTNEKLFF,TGCGCCAGCAGTCCGGCGGGTGTAACTAATGAAAAACTGTTTTTT
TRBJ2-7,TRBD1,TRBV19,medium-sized,CASNRDRGYEQYF,TGTGCCAGTAACCGGGACAGGGGTTACGAGCAGTACTTC
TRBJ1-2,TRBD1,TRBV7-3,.,CASSTGTGYGYTF,TGTGCCAGCAGCACCGGGACAGGCTATGGCTACACCTTC
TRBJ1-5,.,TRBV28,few,CASSFWGRRGNSNQPQHF,TGTGCCAGCAGTTTTTGGGGCCGAAGGGGGAATAGCAATCAGCCCCAGCATTTT
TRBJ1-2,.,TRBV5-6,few,CASSLGGAGYGYTF,TGTGCCAGCAGCTTGGGTGGGGCAGGCTATGGCTACACCTTC
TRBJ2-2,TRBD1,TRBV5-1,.,CASSLRTGRISGELFF,TGCGCCAGCAGCCTCCGGACAGGAAGAATATCCGGGGAGCTGTTTTTT
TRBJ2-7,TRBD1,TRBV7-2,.,CASSYRDRGTYEQYF,TGTGCCAGCAGCTACCGGGACAGGGGAACCTACGAGCAGTACTTC
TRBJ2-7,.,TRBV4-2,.,CASSQDAGALYEQYF,TGTGCCAGCAGCCAAGATGCGGGCGCCCTCTACGAGCAGTACTTC
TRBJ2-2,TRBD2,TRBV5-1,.,CASSLAGLAVAGELFF,TGCGCCAGCAGCTTGGCGGGACTAGCGGTTGCCGGGGAGCTGTTTTTT
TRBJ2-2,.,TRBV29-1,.,CSVSETRELFF,TGCAGCGTTTCTGAGACTAGGGAGCTGTTTTTT
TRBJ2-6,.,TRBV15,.,CATSRPGRTSGANVLTF,TGTGCCACCAGCAGACCCGGACGGACCTCTGGGGCCAACGTCCTGACTTTC
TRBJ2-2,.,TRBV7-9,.,CASSSDRRNTGELFF,TGTGCCAGCAGCAGCGACAGGAGAAACACCGGGGAGCTGTTTTTT
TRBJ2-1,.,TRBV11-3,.,CASSLGIGDTTYNEQFF,TGTGCCAGCAGCTTAGGGATAGGGGACACGACCTACAATGAGCAGTTCTTC
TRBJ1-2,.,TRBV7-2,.,CASSSLQIIYGYTF,TGTGCCAGCAGCTCACTTCAGATTATCTATGGCTACACCTTC
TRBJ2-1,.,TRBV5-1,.,CASSLTEQAYNEQFF,TGCGCCAGCAGCTTGACCGAACAGGCCTACAATGAGCAGTTCTTC
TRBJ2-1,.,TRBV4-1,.,CASSQGTNNEQFF,TGCGCCAGCAGCCAAGGGACTAACAATGAGCAGTTCTTC
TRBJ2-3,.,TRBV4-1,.,CASSQEAGFSDTQYF,TGCGCCAGCAGCCAAGAGGCAGGGTTTTCAGATACGCAGTATTTT
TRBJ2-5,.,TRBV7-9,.,CASSLGLQETQYF,TGTGCCAGCAGCCTCGGACTGCAAGAGACCCAGTACTTC
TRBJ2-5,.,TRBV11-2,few,CASSLPGGLDQETQYF,TGTGCCAGCAGCTTACCCGGGGGCTTGGACCAAGAGACCCAGTACTTC
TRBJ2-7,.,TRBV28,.,CASSLVRGESSYEQYF,TGTGCCAGCAGTTTAGTAAGGGGAGAAAGCTCCTACGAGCAGTACTTC